The subject of this entry is one T cell receptor beta chain. Its antigen is undetermined. CDR3 size: 16 residues. From germline, CDR1 is SGHTA and CDR2 FQGNSA. Trimming removed 5 bases from V and 1 base from J; junction bases left unmatched: 8. Amplified regions were TCR beta CDR3 sequences from RNA transcripts. A set of HTBI primers served as the primers for a first-round RT-PCR of the TCR CDR3. TCRdb itself ran the multiplex PCR reads through MiXCR, one entry per CDR3 protein. The sample includes roughly 400,000 distinct CDR3 sequences, 15% to 19% of them seen just once. Clinical symptoms, serum thyroxine and TRAb, thyroid ultrasound and orbital computed tomography were used for the diagnoses. This entry is derived from a study of T cells in Graves' hyperthyroidism and ophthalmopathy. Points from the study as a whole: Researchers found most expanded thyroid clonotypes above 0.001 in blood as well.

The rearrangement uses TRBV7-2 and TRBJ2-3, with 8 bases identical to TRBD2. The TCR originated in a woman aged 18-35 years with Graves' hyperthyroidism that later progressed to Graves' ophthalmopathy. The source material was blood. CDR3 coding DNA: TGTGCCAGCAGCCCGGGACTAGGCGCCGGCACAGATACGCAGTATTTT. Translating gives CASSPGLGAGTDTQYF.